This T cell receptor beta chain is from a study of blood T cell repertoires in COVID-19. The CDR3 runs to 13 residues. Germline CDR1 is LGHDT and CDR2 is YNNKEL (reference sequence). Trimming took 2 bases from V and 10 from J, leaving 14 bases between them. The assay was immunoSEQ multiplex PCR, and TCRdb's table has in-frame clones only and misses some. The repertoire has some 140,000 clones, 84% of them found once; the top ten carry 2.4%. Individuals aged 18 to 89 years were recruited from 24 US areas. This clonotype originated in a man between 35 and 55 years old with acute COVID-19. The V call is TRBV3-1 (or the pseudogene TRBV3-2), the J call TRBJ2-5, with unresolved D. The sample taken for sequencing was PBMCs or T cells enriched from blood (not recorded which). The CDR3 DNA reads TGTGCCAGCAGCCAACAGGCCATGGGTAGCCAGTACTTC. Protein sequence: CASSQQAMGSQYF.